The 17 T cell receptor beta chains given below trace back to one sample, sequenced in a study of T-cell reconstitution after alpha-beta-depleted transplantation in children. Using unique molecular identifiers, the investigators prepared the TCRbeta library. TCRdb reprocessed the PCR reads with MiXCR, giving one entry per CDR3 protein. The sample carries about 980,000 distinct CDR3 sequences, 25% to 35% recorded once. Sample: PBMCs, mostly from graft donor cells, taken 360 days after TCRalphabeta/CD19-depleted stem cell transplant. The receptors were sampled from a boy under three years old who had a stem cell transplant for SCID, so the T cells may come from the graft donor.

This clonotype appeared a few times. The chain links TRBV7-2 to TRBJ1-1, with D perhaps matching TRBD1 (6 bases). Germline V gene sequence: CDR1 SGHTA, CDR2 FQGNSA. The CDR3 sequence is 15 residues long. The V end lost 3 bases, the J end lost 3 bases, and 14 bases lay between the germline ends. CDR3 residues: CASSFTGDRYTEAFF. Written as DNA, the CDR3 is TGTGCCAGCAGCTTTACGGGAGACAGGTACACTGAAGCTTTCTTT.

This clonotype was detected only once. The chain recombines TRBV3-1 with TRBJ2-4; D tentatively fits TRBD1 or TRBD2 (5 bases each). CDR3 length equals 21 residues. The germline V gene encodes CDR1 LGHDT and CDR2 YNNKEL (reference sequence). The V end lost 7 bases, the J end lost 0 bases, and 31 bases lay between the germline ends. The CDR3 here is CASKPGFHGGTAIGAKNIQYF. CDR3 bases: TGTGCCAGCAAGCCTGGTTTTCATGGGGGTACGGCTATAGGAGCCAAAAACATTCAGTACTTC.

The CDR3 sequence: CASSQQGAEKLFF. CDR3 nucleotide sequence: TGCGCCAGCAGCCAACAGGGGGCTGAAAAACTGTTTTTT. The chain couples TRBV4-1 to TRBJ1-4; 8 bases map to TRBD1. V lost 2 bases, J lost 7 bases, and 0 bases stayed unmatched. CDR3 length: 13 residues. Germline V gene data show CDR1 as MGHRA and CDR2 as YSYEKL.

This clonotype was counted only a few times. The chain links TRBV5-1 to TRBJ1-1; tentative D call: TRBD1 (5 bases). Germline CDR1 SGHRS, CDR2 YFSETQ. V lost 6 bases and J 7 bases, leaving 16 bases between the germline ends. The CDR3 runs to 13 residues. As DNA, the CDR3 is TGCGCCAGCACCCCGCGGGGCACTGATGAAGCTTTCTTT. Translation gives CASTPRGTDEAFF.

In DNA, the CDR3 is TGTGCCAGCAGTTTAAAATGGCAGGGTCCCTATGGCTACACCTTC. Translation gives CASSLKWQGPYGYTF. V and J are TRBV12-3 or TRBV12-4 and TRBJ1-2, with D possibly being TRBD1 (5 bases). V was clipped by 2 bases and J by 4 bases, with 14 bases between them. The CDR3 covers 15 residues.

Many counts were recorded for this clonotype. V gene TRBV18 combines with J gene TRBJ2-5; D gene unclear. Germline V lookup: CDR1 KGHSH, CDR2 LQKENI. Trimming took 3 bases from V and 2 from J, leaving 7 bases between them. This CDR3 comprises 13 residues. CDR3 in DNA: TGTGCCAGCTCACCGGGGATTCAAGAGACCCAGTACTTC. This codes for CASSPGIQETQYF.

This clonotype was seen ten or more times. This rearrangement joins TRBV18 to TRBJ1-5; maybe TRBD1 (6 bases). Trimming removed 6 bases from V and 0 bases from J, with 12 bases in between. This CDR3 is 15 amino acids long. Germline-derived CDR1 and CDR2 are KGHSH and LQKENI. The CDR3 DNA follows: TGTGCCAGCTCTCCCACAGGGAATAGCAATCAGCCCCAGCATTTT. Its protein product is CASSPTGNSNQPQHF.

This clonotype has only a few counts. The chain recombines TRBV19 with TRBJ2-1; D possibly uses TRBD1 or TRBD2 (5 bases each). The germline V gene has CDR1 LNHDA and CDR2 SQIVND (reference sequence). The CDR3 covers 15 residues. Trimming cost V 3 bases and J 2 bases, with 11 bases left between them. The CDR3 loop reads CASSIDGTPYNEQFF. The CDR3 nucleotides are TGTGCCAGTAGTATTGACGGGACCCCCTACAATGAGCAGTTCTTC. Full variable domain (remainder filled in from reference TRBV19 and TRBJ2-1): DGGITQSPKYLFRKEGQNVTLSCEQNLNHDAMYWYRQDPGQGLRLIYYSQIVNDFQKGDIAEGYSVSREKKESFPLTVTSAQKNPTAFYLCASSIDGTPYNEQFFGPGTRLTVL.

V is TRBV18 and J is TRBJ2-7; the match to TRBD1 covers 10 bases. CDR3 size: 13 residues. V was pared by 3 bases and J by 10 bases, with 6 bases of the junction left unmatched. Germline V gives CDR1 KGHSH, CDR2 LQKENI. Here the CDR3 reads CASSPGQGNGQYF. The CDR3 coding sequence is TGTGCCAGCTCACCGGGACAGGGGAATGGACAGTACTTC.

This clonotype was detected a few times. The CDR3 bases are TGCAGTCCTGGGACAGGGAACACTGAAGCTTTCTTT. Translated: CSPGTGNTEAFF. J is TRBJ1-1 and V is TRBV20-1, with 8 nucleotides matching TRBD1. Unmatched junction bases numbered 3, after V lost 8 bases and J lost 1 base. Per the germline V gene, CDR1 is DFQATT and CDR2 is SNEGSKA (reference sequence). The CDR3 has 12 amino acids.

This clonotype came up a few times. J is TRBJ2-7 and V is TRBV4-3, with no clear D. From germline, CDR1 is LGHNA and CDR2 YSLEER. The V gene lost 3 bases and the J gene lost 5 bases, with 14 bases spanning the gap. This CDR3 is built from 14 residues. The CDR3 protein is CASSQYNPGHEQYF. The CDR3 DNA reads TGCGCCAGCAGCCAGTATAACCCAGGTCACGAGCAGTACTTC.

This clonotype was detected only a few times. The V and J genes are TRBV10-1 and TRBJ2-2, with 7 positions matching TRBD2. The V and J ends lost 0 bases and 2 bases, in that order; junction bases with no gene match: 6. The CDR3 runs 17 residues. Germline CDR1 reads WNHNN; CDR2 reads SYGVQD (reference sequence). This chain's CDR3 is CASSESRSGANTGELFF. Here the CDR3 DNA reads TGCGCCAGCAGTGAGTCGAGGAGCGGGGCCAACACCGGGGAGCTGTTTTTT.

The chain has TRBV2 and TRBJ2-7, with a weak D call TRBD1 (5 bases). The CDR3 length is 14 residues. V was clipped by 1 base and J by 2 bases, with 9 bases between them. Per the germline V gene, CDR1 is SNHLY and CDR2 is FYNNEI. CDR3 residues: CASSEGVRAYEQYF. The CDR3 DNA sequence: TGTGCCAGCAGTGAAGGGGTCAGGGCCTACGAGCAGTACTTC.

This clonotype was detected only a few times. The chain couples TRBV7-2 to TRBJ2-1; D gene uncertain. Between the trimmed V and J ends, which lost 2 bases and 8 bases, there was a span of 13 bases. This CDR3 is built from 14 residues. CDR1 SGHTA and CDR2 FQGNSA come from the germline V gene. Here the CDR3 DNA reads TGTGCCAGCAGCTTATACTCCCATAGTGATGAGCAGTTCTTC. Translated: CASSLYSHSDEQFF. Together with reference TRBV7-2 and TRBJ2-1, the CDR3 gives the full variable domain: GAGVSQSPSNKVTEKGKDVELRCDPISGHTALYWYRQSLGQGLEFLIYFQGNSAPDKSGLPSDRFSAERTGGSVSTLTIQRTQQEDSAVYLCASSLYSHSDEQFFGPGTRLTVL.

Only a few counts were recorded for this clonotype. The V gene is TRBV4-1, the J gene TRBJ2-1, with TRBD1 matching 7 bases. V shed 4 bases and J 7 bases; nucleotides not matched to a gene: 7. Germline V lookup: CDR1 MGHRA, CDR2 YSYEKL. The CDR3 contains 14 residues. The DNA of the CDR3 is TGCGCCAGCAGCCCACTTGCACAGGGGAATGAGCAGTTCTTC. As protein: CASSPLAQGNEQFF.

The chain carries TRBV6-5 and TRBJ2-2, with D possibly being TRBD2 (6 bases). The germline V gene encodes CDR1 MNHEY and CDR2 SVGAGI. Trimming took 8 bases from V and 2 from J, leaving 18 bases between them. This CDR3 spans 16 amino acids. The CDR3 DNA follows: TGTGCCAGCCGTCCACGAGCGGGCCACAACACCGGGGAGCTGTTTTTT. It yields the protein CASRPRAGHNTGELFF.

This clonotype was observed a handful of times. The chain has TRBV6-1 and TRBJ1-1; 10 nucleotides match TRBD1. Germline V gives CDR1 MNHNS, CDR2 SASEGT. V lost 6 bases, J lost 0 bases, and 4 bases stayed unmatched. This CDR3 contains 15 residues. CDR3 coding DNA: TGTGCCAGCAGGGACAGGGGGAACGTGAACACTGAAGCTTTCTTT. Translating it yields CASRDRGNVNTEAFF.